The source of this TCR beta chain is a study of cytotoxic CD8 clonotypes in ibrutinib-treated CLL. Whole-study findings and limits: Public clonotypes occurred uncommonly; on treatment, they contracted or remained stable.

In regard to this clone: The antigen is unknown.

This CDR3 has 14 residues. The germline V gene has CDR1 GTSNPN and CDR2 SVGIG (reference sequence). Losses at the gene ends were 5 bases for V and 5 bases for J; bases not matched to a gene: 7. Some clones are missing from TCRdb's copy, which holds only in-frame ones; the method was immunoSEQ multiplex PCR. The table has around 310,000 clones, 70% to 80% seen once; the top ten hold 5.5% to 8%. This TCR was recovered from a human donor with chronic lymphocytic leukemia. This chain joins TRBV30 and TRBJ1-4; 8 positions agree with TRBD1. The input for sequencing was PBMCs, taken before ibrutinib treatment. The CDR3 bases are TGTGCCTGGGAGGGGGGACAGGAAAATGAAAAACTGTTTTTT. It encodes CAWEGGQENEKLFF.